These 25 T cell receptor beta chains were all obtained from the same sample, sequenced in a study of T cells in Graves' hyperthyroidism and ophthalmopathy. TCR beta CDR3 sequences were amplified from RNA transcripts. The HTBI primer set drove a first-round RT-PCR of the TCR CDR3. TCRdb processed the multiplex PCR reads anew with MiXCR; each CDR3 protein has one entry. The table lists fewer than 850,000 distinct CDR3 sequences, around 16% of them singletons. Sequencing was done on a sample of blood. The receptors here all came from a man aged 45-60 years with Graves' hyperthyroidism.

The gene calls are TRBV20-1 and TRBJ2-3; TRBD1 might be the D (5 bases). The CDR3 consists of 16 residues. In germline, CDR1 is DFQATT, CDR2 SNEGSKA (reference sequence). V lost 0 bases to trimming and J lost 4 bases, with 17 bases between them. CDR3 in amino acids: CSARDPTKGPADTQYF. The CDR3 bases are TGCAGTGCTAGAGACCCTACCAAGGGGCCCGCAGATACGCAGTATTTT.

This clonotype was counted ten times or more. CDR3 sequence (DNA): TGTGCCAGCAGCTCGGACAGCGAAGTCTACTCTGGGGCCAACGTCCTGACTTTC. Translation gives CASSSDSEVYSGANVLTF. The V and J genes are TRBV28 and TRBJ2-6, with D possibly TRBD1 on 6 matching bases. This CDR3 contains 18 residues. The V and J ends lost 6 bases and 0 bases respectively, with 18 bases between them. Germline V lookup: CDR1 MDHEN, CDR2 SYDVKM.

The genes are TRBV13 and TRBJ2-3; weak D call: TRBD2 (6 bases). Germline loops: CDR1 PRHDT, CDR2 FYEKMQ (reference sequence). V was pared by 4 bases and J by 4 bases, with 15 bases between. This CDR3 region has 15 residues. The CDR3 loop is CASSSGPAGPDTQYF. CDR3 bases: TGTGCCAGCAGCTCCGGGCCCGCGGGACCAGATACGCAGTATTTT.

This clonotype was picked up a small number of times. The chain is built from TRBV5-8 and TRBJ2-2; D may be TRBD1 (6 bases). Germline V CDR1 and CDR2: SGHTS, YDEGEE. The V end lost 1 base, the J end lost 2 bases, and 9 bases lay between the germline ends. This CDR3 comprises 15 residues. This CDR3 reads CASSLWGQNTGELFF. The DNA of the CDR3 is TGTGCCAGCAGCTTGTGGGGACAAAACACCGGGGAGCTGTTTTTT.

This clonotype was detected many times. This chain uses TRBV2 with TRBJ1-1, with a tentative D call TRBD1 (6 bases). The CDR3 length is 13 residues. Germline V gives CDR1 SNHLY, CDR2 FYNNEI. V lost 7 bases and J lost 1, with 10 bases in between. For the CDR3, the DNA is TGTGCCAGCAATCGACAGGAGAACACTGAAGCTTTCTTT. It codes for CASNRQENTEAFF.

This clonotype was picked up many times. The chain joins TRBV28 to TRBJ2-7; 9 bases align to TRBD1. The CDR3 is 15 residues long. The trim removed 6 bases at V and 2 bases at J, leaving 8 bases unmatched. Germline V lookup: CDR1 MDHEN, CDR2 SYDVKM. For the CDR3, the DNA is TGTGCCAGCAGCCCATGGACAGGGGCGGCCTACGAGCAGTACTTC. Protein product: CASSPWTGAAYEQYF.

This clonotype was detected many times. CDR3: CACPRTGGYTEAFF. The CDR3 nucleotides are TGTGCCTGCCCCCGGACAGGGGGGTACACTGAAGCTTTCTTT. The rearrangement joins TRBV30 to TRBJ1-1, with 10 bases identical to TRBD1. The CDR3 is 14 amino acids. CDR1 is GTSNPN, CDR2 SVGIG, per germline (reference sequence). The J segment lost 3 bases and the V segment lost 6 bases, leaving 7 bases of the junction unmatched.

This clonotype has a handful of counts. The CDR3 here is CASSYPGSAYNEQFF. Written as DNA, the CDR3 is TGTGCCAGCAGTTATCCGGGTAGTGCCTACAATGAGCAGTTCTTC. This chain joins TRBV6-5 and TRBJ2-1; no clear D gene. Germline values: CDR1 MNHEY, CDR2 SVGAGI. This CDR3 comprises 15 residues. The V and J ends lost 3 bases and 2 bases respectively, with 11 bases between them.

This clonotype was detected a few times. The rearrangement links TRBV28 to TRBJ2-7; 7 bases align to TRBD2. Germline V gives CDR1 MDHEN, CDR2 SYDVKM. V shed 3 bases, J shed 2 bases, and the junction held 7 bases outside the gene matches. This CDR3 comprises 15 residues. The CDR3 nucleotides are TGTGCCAGCAGTTTCGGTGGGAGGGCCCCCTACGAGCAGTACTTC. Its protein is CASSFGGRAPYEQYF.

The table lists this clonotype with many counts. The genes are TRBV27 and TRBJ2-7; 8 bases match TRBD2. The germline CDR1 and CDR2 sequences are MNHEY and SMNVEV (reference sequence). V dropped 6 bases and J dropped 4; count of bases not matched to a gene: 17. This CDR3 is built from 17 residues. The CDR3 nucleotides are TGTGCCAGCAGAATTCGGGGGGGGGCTAGCGGTCTATACGAGCAGTACTTC. This sequence encodes CASRIRGGASGLYEQYF.

The chain joins TRBV4-3 to TRBJ2-2, with 12 bases lining up with TRBD2. CDR3 length: 18 residues. Per the germline V gene, CDR1 is LGHNA and CDR2 is YSLEER. J gave up 2 bases and V 1 base, and 5 bases lay outside the gene matches. The CDR3 is CASSQASGRALNTGELFF. CDR3 DNA sequence: TGCGCCAGCAGCCAAGCTAGCGGGAGGGCCCTTAACACCGGGGAGCTGTTTTTT.

Only a few counts were recorded for this clonotype. This chain uses TRBV27 with TRBJ1-2, with D tentatively TRBD1 (6 bases). V lost 3 bases and J 8 bases, leaving 10 bases between the germline ends. Germline assignment: CDR1 MNHEY and CDR2 SMNVEV (reference sequence). The CDR3 extends over 12 amino acids. The CDR3, as DNA: TGTGCCAGCAGTTTCCAGGGGAACGGCTACACCTTC. It codes for CASSFQGNGYTF.

The rearrangement links TRBV6-2 or TRBV6-3 to TRBJ2-1, with D perhaps TRBD1 (5 bases). Germline values: CDR1 MNHEY, CDR2 SVGEGT. Deletions cut 7 bases from V and 3 bases from J, with 16 bases between. The CDR3 is made up of 15 amino acids. As DNA, the CDR3 is TGTGCCAGCACCCCTCTGGGGCCGATCTACAATGAGCAGTTCTTC. Its translation: CASTPLGPIYNEQFF.

The chain joins TRBV10-1 to TRBJ2-3; 13 bases agree with TRBD2. Unmatched junction bases numbered 11, after V lost 6 bases and J lost 2 bases. CDR1 and CDR2 (germline): WNHNN, SYGVQD (reference sequence). The CDR3 has 18 residues. The CDR3 is CASSETGTSGTYTDTQYF. DNA for the CDR3: TGCGCCAGCAGCGAAACCGGGACTAGCGGGACCTACACAGATACGCAGTATTTT.

To note about this clonotype: A read error is possible here, since a much larger clone lies one base away. The chain uses TRBV12-3 or TRBV12-4 and TRBJ1-1; 7 bases line up with TRBD1. The CDR3 is 13 amino acids. Trimming removed 5 bases from V and 3 bases from J; junction bases left unmatched: 3. The CDR3 sequence is CASSVQGHTEAFF. The CDR3 DNA reads as TGTGCCAGCAGTGTACAGGGGCACACTGAAGCTTTCTTT.

This clonotype appeared many times. The V and J genes are TRBV2 and TRBJ2-7; D ambiguous. Per the germline V gene, CDR1 is SNHLY and CDR2 is FYNNEI. The CDR3 runs 11 residues. V was pared by 4 bases and J by 5 bases, with 6 bases between. The CDR3 loop is CASSVQNEQYF. CDR3 sequence (DNA): TGTGCCAGCAGTGTACAGAACGAGCAGTACTTC.

This chain links TRBV28 with TRBJ1-4; D perhaps matches TRBD1 (5 bases). V was clipped by 3 bases and J by 8 bases, with 13 bases between them. This CDR3 spans 14 amino acids. Germline CDR1 MDHEN, CDR2 SYDVKM. The CDR3 sequence: CASSFGGWREKLFF. CDR3 in DNA: TGTGCCAGCAGTTTCGGGGGGTGGAGAGAAAAACTGTTTTTT.

J is TRBJ2-7 and V is TRBV7-8; 8 nucleotides align to TRBD1. Unmatched junction bases numbered 10, after V lost 6 bases and J lost 3 bases. The CDR3 consists of 15 residues. Germline loops: CDR1 SGHVS, CDR2 FQNEAQ. CDR3 sequence (DNA): TGTGCCAGCAGGACAGGGGCGCCGGGGAACTACGAGCAGTACTTC. Amino acids: CASRTGAPGNYEQYF.

In this sample, this clonotype turned up a few times. At one of its ends the junction is not consistent with the germline gene, which may arise from a read error. The V and J genes are TRBV7-7 and TRBJ2-5, with TRBD2 matching over 10 bases. Looked up from germline, CDR1 is SSHAT and CDR2 is FNYEAQ (reference sequence). This CDR3 region has 16 residues. CDR3: CASSPEGLAREVTQYF. The CDR3 DNA follows: TGTGCTAGCAGCCCTGAGGGACTAGCGCGCGAGGTGACCCAGTACTTC.

The rearrangement links TRBV24-1 to TRBJ1-5; D gene uncertain. This CDR3 contains 15 residues. Trimming shortened V by 7 bases and J by 0 bases, and 12 bases separated the two germline ends. Per germline, CDR1 KGHDR and CDR2 SFDVKD. The CDR3 protein is CATSAHSDSNQPQHF. CDR3 coding DNA: TGTGCCACCAGCGCCCACAGTGATAGCAATCAGCCCCAGCATTTT.

This clonotype has ten or more counts. At one of its ends the junction is not consistent with the germline gene, which may arise from a read error. The chain couples TRBV15 to TRBJ2-1; D remains unclear. The CDR3 runs to 16 residues. Germline CDR1 and CDR2: LNHNV and YYDKDF (reference sequence). The CDR3 DNA follows: TGTGCCACCAGCAGAGCGTCCGGCTCCTCCGACAATGAGCAGTTCTTC. Amino acids: CATSRASGSSDNEQFF. Full variable domain (rest looked up from reference TRBV15 and TRBJ2-1): DAMVIQNPRYQVTQFGKPVTLSCSQTLNHNVMYWYQQKSSQAPKLLFHYYDKDFNNEADTPDNFQSRRPNTSFCFLDIRSPGLGDTAMYLCATSRASGSSDNEQFFGPGTRLTVL.

This clonotype was found many times. The V gene is TRBV19, the J gene TRBJ2-7, with D unclear. Trimming took off 5 bases at V and 0 bases at J, with 11 bases between the two ends. The CDR3 totals 14 residues. From germline, CDR1 is LNHDA and CDR2 SQIVND (reference sequence). In DNA form, the CDR3 reads TGTGCCAGTAGTGCGGCAGCTTCCTCCTACGAGCAGTACTTC. Its protein product is CASSAAASSYEQYF.

This sequence joins TRBV20-1 and TRBJ2-3, with TRBD2 matching 12 bases. The germline V gene encodes CDR1 DFQATT and CDR2 SNEGSKA (reference sequence). The trim removed 2 bases at V and 0 bases at J, leaving 18 bases unmatched. The CDR3 runs to 21 residues. CDR3 sequence reads: CSARIGLAGGPGTTSTDTQYF. The CDR3 DNA reads TGCAGTGCTAGAATTGGGCTAGCGGGAGGGCCGGGAACAACTAGCACAGATACGCAGTATTTT.

This clonotype was seen many times. J is TRBJ2-5 and V is TRBV12-3 or TRBV12-4; 11 positions agree with TRBD2. Trimming at V came to 4 bases and at J to 1 base, leaving 17 bases not matched to a gene. The CDR3 totals 20 residues. CDR3 in DNA: TGTGCCAGCAGTTATGGTGGGGCCCTTCCGGGACTAGCGGTCCAAGAGACCCAGTACTTC. Protein: CASSYGGALPGLAVQETQYF.

This clonotype was seen repeatedly, ten times or more. The chain couples TRBV2 to TRBJ1-2; D not resolved. CDR1 is SNHLY and CDR2 is FYNNEI in the germline V gene. This CDR3 is built from 14 residues. With 2 bases removed from V and 6 bases from J, the gap between germline ends came to 13 bases. The CDR3 nucleotides are TGTGCCAGCAGTGAAAACGGGCGAATGGATGGCTACACCTTC. It is translated as CASSENGRMDGYTF.